This record looks at one TCR beta chain sequence and its context. Its specificity is unknown. 5'RACE primed from the constant segment yielded TCR alpha and TCR beta cDNA libraries bearing sample barcodes and UMIs. TCRdb fed the 5' RACE reads into MiXCR, producing one record per CDR3 protein. The repertoire holds about 290,000 distinct CDR3 sequences, with 15% as singletons. The data originate from a study of T-cell memory formation after mild COVID-19. Whole-study results and caveats: Clonal second-wave expansions that peaked on day 37 had unconfirmed SARS-CoV-2 specificity.

The receptor was isolated from a man between 18 and 29 years old who had mild COVID-19 (a few samples of this study predate the infection). Cell type and time point are not known. Sequencing was carried out using PBMCs or a T cell subset sorted from them (not recorded which).

CDR3: CASSYSPPTPRGGYTF. The CDR3 region has the DNA TGTGCCAGCAGTTACTCCCCCCCGACACCCCGGGGAGGCTACACCTTC. The chain couples TRBV6-6 to TRBJ1-2; no definite D call. The CDR3 totals 16 residues. The germline V gene has CDR1 MNHNY and CDR2 SVGAGI (reference sequence). V was shortened by 0 bases and J by 8 bases, with 19 bases between the two germline ends.